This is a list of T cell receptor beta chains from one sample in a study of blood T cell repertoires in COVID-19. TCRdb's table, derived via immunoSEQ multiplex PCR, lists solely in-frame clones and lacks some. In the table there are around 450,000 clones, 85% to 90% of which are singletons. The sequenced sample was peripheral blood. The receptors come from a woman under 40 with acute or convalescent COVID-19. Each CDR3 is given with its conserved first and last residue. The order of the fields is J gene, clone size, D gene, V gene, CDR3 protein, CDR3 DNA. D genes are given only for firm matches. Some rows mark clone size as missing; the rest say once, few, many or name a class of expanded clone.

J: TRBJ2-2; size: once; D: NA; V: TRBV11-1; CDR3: CASSFSGGELFF; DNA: TGTGCCAGCAGCTTTTCGGGCGGGGAGCTGTTTTTT
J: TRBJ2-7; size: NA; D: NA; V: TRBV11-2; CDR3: CASSLRDTTYEQYF; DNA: TGTGCCAGCAGCTTGAGGGACACCACCTACGAGCAGTACTTC
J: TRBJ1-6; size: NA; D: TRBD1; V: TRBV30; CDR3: CAWSVVGTGVDSPLHF; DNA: TGTGCCTGGAGTGTAGTCGGGACAGGGGTCGATTCACCCCTCCACTTT
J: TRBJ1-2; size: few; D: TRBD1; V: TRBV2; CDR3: CASRDLDRRDTNYGYTF; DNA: TGTGCCAGCAGAGACCTGGACAGGAGAGACACTAACTATGGCTACACCTTC
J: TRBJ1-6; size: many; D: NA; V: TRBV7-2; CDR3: CASSLLSGKSPLHF; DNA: TGTGCCAGCAGCTTACTGTCTGGCAAGTCACCCCTCCACTTT
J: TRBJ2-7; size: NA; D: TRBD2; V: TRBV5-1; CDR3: CASSLSAGTSGAEQYF; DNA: TGCGCCAGCAGCTTAAGCGCCGGGACTAGCGGCGCCGAGCAGTACTTC
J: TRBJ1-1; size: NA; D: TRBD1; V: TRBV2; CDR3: CASRKETGQAFF; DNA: TGTGCCAGCAGGAAAGAGACAGGGCAGGCTTTCTTT
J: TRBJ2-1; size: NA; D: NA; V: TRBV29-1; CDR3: CSVARGNEQFF; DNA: TGCAGCGTTGCCAGGGGTAATGAGCAGTTCTTC
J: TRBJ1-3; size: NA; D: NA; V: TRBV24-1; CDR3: CATSDGGLAGNTIYF; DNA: TGTGCCACCAGTGATGGAGGGCTTGCTGGAAACACCATATATTTT
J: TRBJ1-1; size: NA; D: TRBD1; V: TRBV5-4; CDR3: CASSLGQGRGTEAFF; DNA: TGTGCCAGCAGCTTGGGACAGGGAAGGGGCACTGAAGCTTTCTTT
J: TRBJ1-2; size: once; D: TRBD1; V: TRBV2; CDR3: CASRRDRDNYGYTF; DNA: TGTGCCAGCAGACGGGACAGGGATAACTATGGCTACACCTTC
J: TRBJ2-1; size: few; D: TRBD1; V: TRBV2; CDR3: CASIRTGLANEQFF; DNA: TGTGCCAGCATCAGGACAGGGTTGGCGAATGAGCAGTTCTTC
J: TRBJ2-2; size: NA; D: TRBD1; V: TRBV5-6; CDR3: CASSWSGTAIGELFF; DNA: TGTGCCAGCAGCTGGTCCGGGACAGCAATCGGGGAGCTGTTTTTT
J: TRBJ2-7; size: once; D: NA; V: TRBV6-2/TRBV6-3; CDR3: CASSFSHEQYF; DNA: TGTGCCAGCAGTTTTTCTCACGAGCAGTACTTC
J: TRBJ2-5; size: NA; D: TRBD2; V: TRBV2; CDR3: CASSEFAGGPGETQYF; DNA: TGTGCCAGCAGTGAATTTGCGGGGGGGCCGGGAGAGACCCAGTACTTC
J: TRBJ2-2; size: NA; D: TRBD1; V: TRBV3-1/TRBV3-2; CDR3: CASSQEQGVNGELFF; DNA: TGTGCCAGCAGCCAAGAACAGGGGGTCAACGGGGAGCTGTTTTTT
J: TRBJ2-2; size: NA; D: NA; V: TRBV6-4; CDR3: CAPPRAGNTGELFF; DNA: TGTGCCCCCCCAAGAGCGGGGAACACCGGGGAGCTGTTTTTT
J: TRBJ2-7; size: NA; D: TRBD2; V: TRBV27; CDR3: CASSPGLAGTPYEQYF; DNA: TGTGCCAGCAGTCCCGGACTAGCGGGGACCCCTTACGAGCAGTACTTC
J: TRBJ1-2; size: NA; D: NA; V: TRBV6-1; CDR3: CASRERRYGYTF; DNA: TGTGCCAGCAGGGAGAGAAGGTATGGCTACACCTTC
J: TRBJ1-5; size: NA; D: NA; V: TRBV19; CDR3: CASSPRQINQPQHF; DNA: TGTGCCAGTAGTCCAAGACAGATTAATCAGCCCCAGCATTTT
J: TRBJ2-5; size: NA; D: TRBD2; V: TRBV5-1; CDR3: CASRFSGGVQETQYF; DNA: TGCGCCAGCAGATTTAGCGGGGGGGTCCAAGAGACCCAGTACTTC
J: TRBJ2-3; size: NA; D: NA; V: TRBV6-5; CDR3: CASSYAGRSTDTQYF; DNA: TGTGCCAGCAGTTACGCGGGCCGGAGCACAGATACGCAGTATTTT
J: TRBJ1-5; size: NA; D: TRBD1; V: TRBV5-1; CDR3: CASSVGGSSNQPQHF; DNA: TGCGCCAGCAGCGTAGGGGGCTCGAGCAATCAGCCCCAGCATTTT
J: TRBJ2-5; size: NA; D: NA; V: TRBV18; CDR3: CASSHREWETQYF; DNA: TGTGCCAGCTCCCACAGGGAGTGGGAGACCCAGTACTTC
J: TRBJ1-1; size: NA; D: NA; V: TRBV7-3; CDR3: CASSLQGSTEAFF; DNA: TGTGCCAGCAGCTTACAGGGTTCCACTGAAGCTTTCTTT
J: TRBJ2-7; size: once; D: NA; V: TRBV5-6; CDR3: CASSMTGRYYEQYF; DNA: TGTGCCAGCAGTATGACAGGGAGGTACTACGAGCAGTACTTC
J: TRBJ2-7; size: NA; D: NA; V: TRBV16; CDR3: CASSPTQGNEQYF; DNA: TGTGCCAGCAGCCCTACACAGGGAAACGAGCAGTACTTC
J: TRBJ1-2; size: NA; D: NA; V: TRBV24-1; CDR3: CATSQHSTDGYTF; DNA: TGTGCCACCAGTCAACACAGTACGGATGGCTACACCTTC
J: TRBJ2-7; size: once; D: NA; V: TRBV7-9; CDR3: CASSSSAGPLYEQYF; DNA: TGTGCCAGCAGCTCTTCGGCGGGGCCACTCTACGAGCAGTACTTC
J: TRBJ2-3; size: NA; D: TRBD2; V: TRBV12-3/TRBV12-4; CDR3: CASSGTSGGIYF; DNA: TGTGCCAGCAGTGGAACTAGCGGGGGAATTTATTTT
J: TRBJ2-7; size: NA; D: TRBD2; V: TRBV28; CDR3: CASSPQGLAGGLLYEQYF; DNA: TGTGCCAGCAGTCCCCAGGGGCTAGCGGGGGGGCTTCTTTACGAGCAGTACTTC
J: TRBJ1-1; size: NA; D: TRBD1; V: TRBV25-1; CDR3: CASSEYAGGRGAFF; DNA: TGTGCCAGCAGTGAATATGCAGGGGGCAGAGGGGCTTTCTTT
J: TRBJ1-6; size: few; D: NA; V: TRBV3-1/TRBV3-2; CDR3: CASSLMTPISTSLHF; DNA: TGTGCCAGCAGCCTTATGACACCGATATCTACATCCCTCCACTTT
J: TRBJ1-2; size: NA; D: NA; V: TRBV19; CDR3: CASSIWHGAPGGYTF; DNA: TGTGCCAGTAGTATCTGGCACGGAGCGCCGGGGGGCTACACCTTC
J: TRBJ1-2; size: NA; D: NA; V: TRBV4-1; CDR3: CASSQDVGGNYGYTF; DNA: TGCGCCAGCAGCCAAGATGTCGGGGGTAACTATGGCTACACCTTC
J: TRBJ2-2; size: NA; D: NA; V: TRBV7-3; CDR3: CASSLYPGWTGELFF; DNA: TGTGCCAGCAGCTTATACCCAGGCTGGACCGGGGAGCTGTTTTTT
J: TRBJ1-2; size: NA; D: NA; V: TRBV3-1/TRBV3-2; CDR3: CASSTHMGAGYTF; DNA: TGTGCCAGCAGCACGCATATGGGGGCGGGCTACACCTTC
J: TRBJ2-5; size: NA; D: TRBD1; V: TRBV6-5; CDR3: CASSNTGGTQETQYF; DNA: TGTGCCAGCAGTAATACAGGGGGCACACAAGAGACCCAGTACTTC
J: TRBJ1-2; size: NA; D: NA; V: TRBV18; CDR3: CASSPQKIGYTF; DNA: TGTGCCAGCTCACCACAAAAAATCGGGTACACCTTC
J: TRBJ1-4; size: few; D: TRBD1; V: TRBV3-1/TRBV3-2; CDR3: CASSYRGNSFNEKLFF; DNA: TGTGCCAGCAGCTACAGGGGGAACTCTTTTAATGAAAAACTGTTTTTT
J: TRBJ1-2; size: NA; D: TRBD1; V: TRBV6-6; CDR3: CATYETGTGDGYTF; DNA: TGTGCCACCTACGAAACTGGGACAGGGGATGGCTACACCTTC
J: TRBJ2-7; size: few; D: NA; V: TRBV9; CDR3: CASSVRGSSYEQYF; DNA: TGTGCCAGCAGCGTAAGGGGGAGCTCCTACGAGCAGTACTTC
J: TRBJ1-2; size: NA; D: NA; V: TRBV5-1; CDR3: CASSLVGEINYGYTF; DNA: TGCGCCAGCAGCTTGGTCGGGGAGATTAACTATGGCTACACCTTC
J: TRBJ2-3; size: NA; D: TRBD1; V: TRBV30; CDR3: CAWSSDRGRGDTQYF; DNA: TGTGCCTGGAGCTCGGACAGGGGAAGGGGAGATACGCAGTATTTT
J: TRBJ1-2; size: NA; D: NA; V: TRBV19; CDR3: CASSKGDYGYTF; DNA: TGTGCCAGTAGTAAGGGGGACTATGGCTACACCTTC
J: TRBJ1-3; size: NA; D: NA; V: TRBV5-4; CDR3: CASSLGQRNTIYF; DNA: TGTGCCAGCAGCTTGGGGCAGAGAAACACCATATATTTT
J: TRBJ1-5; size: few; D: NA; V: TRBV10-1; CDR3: CASTIGTGHGNQPQHF; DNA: TGCGCCAGCACCATAGGAACAGGGCATGGCAATCAGCCCCAGCATTTT
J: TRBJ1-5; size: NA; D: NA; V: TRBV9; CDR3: CASSRDGGRQPQHF; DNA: TGTGCCAGCAGCCGCGACGGGGGTAGGCAGCCCCAGCATTTT
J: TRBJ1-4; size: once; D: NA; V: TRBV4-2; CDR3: CASSQDFSGATNEKLFF; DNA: TGTGCCAGCAGCCAAGATTTCTCGGGTGCAACTAATGAAAAACTGTTTTTT
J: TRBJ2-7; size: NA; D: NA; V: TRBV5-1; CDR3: CASSLRRGLRDEQYF; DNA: TGCGCCAGCAGCTTACGCAGGGGCCTCCGGGACGAGCAGTACTTC
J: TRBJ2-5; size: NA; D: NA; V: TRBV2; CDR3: CASIGRGETQYF; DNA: TGTGCCAGCATAGGGAGAGGAGAGACCCAGTACTTC
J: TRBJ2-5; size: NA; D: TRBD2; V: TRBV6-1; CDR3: CASSERGGLQETQYF; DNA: TGTGCCAGCAGTGAGCGGGGGGGCCTCCAAGAGACCCAGTACTTC
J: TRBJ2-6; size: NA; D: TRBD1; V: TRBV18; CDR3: CASSPTGAGANVLTF; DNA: TGTGCCAGCTCACCCACAGGGGCTGGGGCCAACGTCCTGACTTTC
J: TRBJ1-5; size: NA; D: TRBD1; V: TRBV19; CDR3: CASSMPRAGGQPQHF; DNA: TGTGCCAGTAGTATGCCCAGGGCAGGGGGTCAGCCCCAGCATTTT
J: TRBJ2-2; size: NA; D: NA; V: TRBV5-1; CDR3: CASSYGGELFF; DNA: TGCGCCAGCAGTTACGGCGGGGAGCTGTTTTTT
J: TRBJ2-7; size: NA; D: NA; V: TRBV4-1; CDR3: CASSQEKTGGGEQYF; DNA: TGCGCCAGCAGCCAAGAAAAAACGGGGGGCGGCGAGCAGTACTTC
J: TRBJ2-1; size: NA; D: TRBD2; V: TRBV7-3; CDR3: CASSNKGLAGYNEQFF; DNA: TGTGCCAGCAGCAACAAAGGACTAGCGGGCTACAATGAGCAGTTCTTC
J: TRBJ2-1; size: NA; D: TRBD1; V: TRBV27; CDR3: CASSATGPYNEQFF; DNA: TGTGCCAGCAGTGCGACAGGGCCCTACAATGAGCAGTTCTTC
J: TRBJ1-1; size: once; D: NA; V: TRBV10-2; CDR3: CASSESQRRGEAFF; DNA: TGCGCCAGCAGTGAATCACAGAGGAGGGGTGAAGCTTTCTTT
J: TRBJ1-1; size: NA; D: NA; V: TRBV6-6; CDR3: CASTGGTEAFF; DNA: TGTGCCAGCACCGGGGGGACGGAGGCTTTCTTT